This TCR beta chain was recorded in a study of T-cell reconstitution after alpha-beta-depleted transplantation in children. Germline V gene data show CDR1 as DFQATT and CDR2 as SNEGSKA (reference sequence). CDR3 length: 15 residues. Notes on this clonotype: Because the CDR3 is missing its conserved closing phenylalanine or tryptophan, this is likely a read error.

A TCRbeta library incorporating unique molecular identifiers was prepared. TCRdb passed the PCR reads through MiXCR, listing each CDR3 protein once. The sample lists around 490,000 distinct CDR3 sequences, about 10% occurring once. Material: PBMCs, mostly from graft donor cells, obtained 180 days after TCRalphabeta/CD19-depleted stem cell transplant. V is TRBV20-1 and J is TRBJ1-2; D not certain. This clonotype was obtained from a female patient between 2 and 10 years old who had a stem cell transplant for aplastic anemia, so the T cells may come from the graft donor. The CDR3 nucleotides are TGCAGCGGTGGACCCGGTAACTGGAGATTCTATGGCTACACCATC. Encoded protein: CSGGPGNWRFYGYTI.